Given below is one T cell receptor beta chain in context. Its antigen is currently unknown. Some clones are missing from TCRdb's copy, which holds only in-frame ones; the method was immunoSEQ multiplex PCR. There are 17,000 or so clones in the sample; around four fifths occur only once, and about 8.1% lies in the top ten. V was clipped by 1 base and J by 0 bases, with 4 bases between them. The CDR3 spans 13 residues. CDR1 SGHRS and CDR2 YFSETQ come from the germline V gene. This sample is part of a study of STAT3 mutations in large granular lymphocyte leukemia. Findings of the study overall: In about 30% of the 18 patients, new TCR clonotypes emerged after therapy. Clonal expansion was inferred from other time points because no sample existed at each clone's first appearance. Every T-LGLL patient had at least one immunodominant TCRbeta clonotype.

The source of this sequence is a man over 45 with T-cell large granular lymphocyte leukemia. Some clones in this sample may be carry-over from other donors' samples. The V and J genes are TRBV5-1 and TRBJ2-5, with D unclear. Sequenced: peripheral blood mononuclear cells. Here the CDR3 DNA reads TGCGCCAGCAGCTTGTGGGACCAAGAGACCCAGTACTTC. It translates to CASSLWDQETQYF.